Listed here are 30 T cell receptor beta chains from one sample, sequenced in a study of T cell changes during pregnancy in multiple sclerosis. Profiling relied on immunoSEQ multiplex PCR, and the TCRdb table lists in-frame clones only, not all of them. The sample holds tens of thousands of clones, about 96% seen once. The input for sequencing was peripheral blood, taken in the second trimester of pregnancy. Receptors originate from a female donor with multiple sclerosis, enrolled in a pregnancy study.

This clone was recorded once. This chain uses TRBV6-5 with TRBJ1-1; D is possibly TRBD1 (5 bases). Trimming shortened V by 4 bases and J by 4 bases, and 19 bases separated the two germline ends. The length of the CDR3 is 16 residues. In germline, CDR1 is MNHEY, CDR2 SVGAGI. CDR3 loop: CASSSRPGPLTTEAFF. For the CDR3, the DNA is TGTGCCAGCAGTTCGCGTCCAGGGCCTTTGACCACTGAAGCTTTCTTT.

The chain uses TRBV27 and TRBJ1-3, with D unclear. V lost 3 bases to trimming and J lost 2 bases, with 11 bases between them. Germline V gives CDR1 MNHEY, CDR2 SMNVEV (reference sequence). The CDR3 is 15 amino acids. CDR3 coding DNA: TGTGCCAGCAGTTTGTCAGGCAGAACTGGAAACACCATATATTTT. The encoded protein is CASSLSGRTGNTIYF.

The V call is TRBV7-3, the J call TRBJ1-2; weak D call: TRBD1 (6 bases). CDR3 length: 13 amino acids. Germline V CDR1 and CDR2: SGHTA, FQGTGA. V was cut by 1 base and J by 8 bases, with 11 bases left in between. CDR3 amino acids: CASSLIQGQGYTF. The CDR3, as DNA: TGTGCCAGCAGCTTAATTCAGGGGCAAGGCTACACCTTC.

The rearrangement uses TRBV13 and TRBJ1-4; D is undetermined. V was shortened by 4 bases and J by 5 bases, with 8 bases between the two germline ends. The CDR3 has 13 residues. Germline-derived CDR1 and CDR2 are PRHDT and FYEKMQ (reference sequence). The CDR3 spells CASSSPQNEKLFF. The CDR3 bases are TGTGCCAGCAGCTCCCCCCAAAATGAAAAACTGTTTTTT.

In this sample, this clone turned up once. This chain connects TRBV6-5 to TRBJ1-2, with D perhaps TRBD1 (6 bases). Germline V lookup: CDR1 MNHEY, CDR2 SVGAGI. The CDR3 extends over 13 amino acids. Trimming pared 5 bases from V and 9 bases from J, leaving 16 bases between. Written as DNA, the CDR3 is TGTGCCAGCAGTAATTCTACAGGGAACCGCTACACCTTC. Translating it yields CASSNSTGNRYTF.

The V gene is TRBV19, the J gene TRBJ1-1, with a weak D call TRBD1 (6 bases). The CDR3 has 16 amino acids. Germline CDR1 is LNHDA and CDR2 is SQIVND (reference sequence). Deletions cut 0 bases from V and 1 base from J, with 12 bases between. CDR3 in amino acids: CASSIDRTGRNTEAFF. The CDR3 DNA reads as TGTGCCAGTAGTATAGATCGTACAGGGAGGAACACTGAAGCTTTCTTT.

The chain links TRBV19 to TRBJ1-5; TRBD1 might be the D (5 bases). The CDR3 sequence is 15 residues long. From germline, CDR1 is LNHDA and CDR2 SQIVND (reference sequence). V was clipped by 6 bases and J by 0 bases, with 12 bases between them. In DNA form, the CDR3 reads TGTGCCAGTAGAGGTCGCGGGGGTAGCAATCAGCCCCAGCATTTT. Encoded protein: CASRGRGGSNQPQHF. Full variable domain (outside the CDR3, taken from reference TRBV19 and TRBJ1-5): DGGITQSPKYLFRKEGQNVTLSCEQNLNHDAMYWYRQDPGQGLRLIYYSQIVNDFQKGDIAEGYSVSREKKESFPLTVTSAQKNPTAFYLCASRGRGGSNQPQHFGDGTRLSIL.

This clone was seen a single time. The gene calls are TRBV6-1 and TRBJ1-1; possibly TRBD1 for D (6 bases). This CDR3 is built from 14 residues. Germline V gives CDR1 MNHNS, CDR2 SASEGT. The V end was cut by 8 bases, the J end by 0 bases, with 13 bases between. Here the CDR3 DNA reads TGTGCCAGCCTTCCACAGGGCCTGAACACTGAAGCTTTCTTT. This encodes CASLPQGLNTEAFF.

This chain connects TRBV27 to TRBJ2-2; 7 positions match TRBD1. The CDR3 is 13 amino acids. The V segment lost 7 bases and the J segment 5 bases; nucleotides outside the gene matches: 4. Germline CDR1 MNHEY, CDR2 SMNVEV (reference sequence). The CDR3 DNA sequence: TGTGCCAGCACCAACAGGGGAACCGGGGAGCTGTTTTTT. This translates into CASTNRGTGELFF.

V usage is TRBV5-4 and J usage is TRBJ2-7; tentatively, D is TRBD2 (7 bases). The CDR3 loop spans 14 amino acids. Per germline, CDR1 SGHNT and CDR2 YYREEE (reference sequence). Between the trimmed V and J ends, which lost 2 bases and 3 bases, there was a span of 12 bases. CDR3 in DNA: TGTGCCAGCAGCTTAGGGGGGGGAGGCTACGAGCAGTACTTC. Translation gives CASSLGGGGYEQYF.

The chain carries TRBV27 and TRBJ2-7; 7 bases match TRBD2. CDR3 length: 14 amino acids. With V trimmed by 8 bases and J by 2 bases, 9 bases remained unmatched. Germline V gene data show CDR1 as MNHEY and CDR2 as SMNVEV (reference sequence). In nucleotides, the CDR3 is TGTGCCAGCGGACGGGAGGCCTGGCCCTACGAGCAGTACTTC. This codes for CASGREAWPYEQYF.

This clone was detected once. CDR3 sequence reads: CASSLSSQGTEAFF. The CDR3 nucleotides are TGTGCCAGCAGTCTTTCCTCACAGGGGACTGAAGCTTTCTTT. The chain uses TRBV6-1 and TRBJ1-1; 7 bases map to TRBD1. The germline gives CDR1 MNHNS, CDR2 SASEGT. J gave up 5 bases and V 5 bases, and 8 bases lay outside the gene matches. The CDR3 sequence is 14 residues long.

The rearrangement joins TRBV27 to TRBJ2-2, with 9 bases lining up with TRBD1. This CDR3 contains 20 residues. Germline CDR1 and CDR2: MNHEY and SMNVEV (reference sequence). The V gene end was trimmed by 5 bases and the J gene end by 4 bases; junction bases not matched to a gene: 20. CDR3 region: CASSKLTSRDRVGSTGELFF. The DNA of the CDR3 is TGTGCCAGCAGTAAACTAACTTCCAGGGACAGGGTAGGGAGCACCGGGGAGCTGTTTTTT.

V gene TRBV10-1 combines with J gene TRBJ1-2, with 8 nucleotides matching TRBD1. Germline trimming cut 3 bases from V and 7 bases from J; bases unmatched to any gene: 10. The CDR3 loop spans 15 amino acids. Germline V lookup: CDR1 WNHNN, CDR2 SYGVQD (reference sequence). CDR3 sequence: CASSDRAGGLGGYTF. The DNA of the CDR3 is TGCGCCAGCAGTGATCGTGCAGGGGGCTTGGGTGGCTACACCTTC.

The gene calls are TRBV6-5 and TRBJ1-1; 8 bases agree with TRBD1. The germline V gene encodes CDR1 MNHEY and CDR2 SVGAGI. Unmatched junction bases numbered 8, after V lost 7 bases and J lost 4 bases. This CDR3 contains 14 residues. The CDR3 loop is CASTSTGATTEAFF. The CDR3 DNA follows: TGTGCCAGCACTTCGACAGGGGCGACCACTGAAGCTTTCTTT.

The V and J genes are TRBV7-9 and TRBJ2-7; the match to TRBD2 covers 10 bases. CDR3 length: 15 amino acids. Germline V gene data show CDR1 as SEHNR and CDR2 as FQNEAQ (reference sequence). Trimming cost V 1 base and J 5 bases; bases outside gene matches: 5. This CDR3 is CASSLGAGTSDEQYF. The CDR3 coding sequence is TGTGCCAGCAGCTTAGGGGCCGGGACTAGCGACGAGCAGTACTTC.

The J gene is TRBJ2-1, the V gene TRBV27, with 8 bases that match TRBD2. Germline CDR1 is MNHEY and CDR2 is SMNVEV (reference sequence). Trimming at V came to 5 bases and at J to 8 bases, leaving 8 bases not matched to a gene. CDR3 length: 14 residues. The CDR3: CASSASGGYHEQFF. The CDR3 nucleotides are TGTGCCAGCAGTGCAAGCGGGGGTTATCATGAGCAGTTCTTC.

The V call is TRBV7-8, the J call TRBJ1-2, with 9 bases aligning to TRBD1. The CDR3 extends over 14 amino acids. The V and J ends lost 3 bases and 4 bases, in that order; junction bases with no gene match: 3. CDR1 and CDR2 (germline): SGHVS, FQNEAQ. The CDR3 loop reads CASSFGTGSYGYTF. The CDR3, as DNA: TGTGCCAGCAGCTTTGGGACAGGGTCCTATGGCTACACCTTC. The variable domain in full, completed from reference TRBV7-8 and TRBJ1-2, reads GAGVSQSPRYKVAKRGQDVALRCDPISGHVSLFWYQQALGQGPEFLTYFQNEAQLDKSGLPSDRFFAERPEGSVSTLKIQRTQQEDSAVYLCASSFGTGSYGYTFGSGTRLTVV.

This sequence joins TRBV4-1 and TRBJ2-7, with TRBD2 identical over 10 bases. The ends lost 2 bases at V and 0 bases at J; junction bases unmatched: 1. Germline V gene lookup returns CDR1 MGHRA and CDR2 YSYEKL. The CDR3 consists of 15 residues. The CDR3 nucleotides are TGCGCCAGCAGCCAACTAGCGGGAGACTCCTACGAGCAGTACTTC. Protein: CASSQLAGDSYEQYF.

The rearrangement joins TRBV30 to TRBJ2-2; 13 nucleotides match TRBD2. Germline CDR1 GTSNPN, CDR2 SVGIG (reference sequence). This CDR3 spans 17 amino acids. Unmatched junction bases numbered 6, after V lost 1 base and J lost 4 bases. DNA for the CDR3: TGTGCCTGGAGTGGCGGACTAGCGGGAGTGCGCACCGGGGAGCTGTTTTTT. This gives the protein CAWSGGLAGVRTGELFF.

The rearrangement uses TRBV4-3 and TRBJ1-2, with D unclear. With 1 base removed from V and 8 bases from J, the gap between germline ends came to 17 bases. This CDR3 is built from 15 residues. In germline, CDR1 is LGHNA, CDR2 YSLEER. CDR3: CASSQVQTLDRGYTF. The DNA for the CDR3 is TGCGCCAGCAGCCAAGTACAGACACTCGATAGAGGCTACACCTTC.

The chain joins TRBV6-1 to TRBJ2-6; 8 bases match TRBD1. V was pared by 1 base and J by 0 bases, with 11 bases of the junction left unmatched. Looked up from germline, CDR1 is MNHNS and CDR2 is SASEGT. This CDR3 region has 20 residues. This CDR3 is CASSEGQGFAVGSGANVLTF. For the CDR3, the DNA is TGTGCCAGCAGTGAAGGACAGGGGTTTGCCGTGGGCTCTGGGGCCAACGTCCTGACTTTC.

The chain uses TRBV11-3 and TRBJ2-2; TRBD2 aligns across 8 bases. The CDR3 is 16 amino acids. Trimming removed 3 bases from V and 3 bases from J; junction bases left unmatched: 6. Germline V gene data show CDR1 as SGHNT and CDR2 as YENEEA. This CDR3 is CASSLSGSLYTGELFF. CDR3 bases: TGTGCCAGCAGCTTGAGCGGGAGCCTATACACCGGGGAGCTGTTTTTT.

The count of this clone is one. For the CDR3, the DNA is TGTGCCAGCAGCCTAAGAATGGGGACGGACAGCCAGTACTTC. It codes for CASSLRMGTDSQYF. J is TRBJ2-5 and V is TRBV5-5; possibly TRBD1 for D (6 bases). The CDR3 sequence is 14 residues long. Germline values: CDR1 SGHKS, CDR2 YYEKEE (reference sequence). The ends were cut back, 4 bases at V and 10 bases at J, with 20 bases in the middle. Filled out from reference TRBV5-5 and TRBJ2-5, the complete variable domain reads DAGVTQSPTHLIKTRGQQVTLRCSPISGHKSVSWYQQVLGQGPQFIFQYYEKEERGRGNFPDRFSARQFPNYSSELNVNALLLGDSALYLCASSLRMGTDSQYFGPGTRLLVL.

This sequence joins TRBV5-5 and TRBJ2-2; D remains ambiguous. Trimming took off 0 bases at V and 5 bases at J, with 8 bases between the two ends. Germline loops: CDR1 SGHKS, CDR2 YYEKEE (reference sequence). The CDR3 contains 14 residues. CDR3 nucleotides: TGTGCCAGCAGCTTGGGCACGAGGACCGGGGAGCTGTTTTTT. Its translation: CASSLGTRTGELFF.

The rearrangement joins TRBV5-1 to TRBJ1-2; a possible D gene is TRBD1 (5 bases). Trimming removed 0 bases at V and 6 bases at J, with 9 bases between. CDR3 length: 13 residues. The V gene's germline CDR1 is SGHRS and CDR2 YFSETQ. Here the CDR3 reads CASSLEGVDGYTF. The DNA of the CDR3 is TGCGCCAGCAGCTTGGAAGGGGTGGATGGCTACACCTTC.

The chain is built from TRBV5-4 and TRBJ2-1; 16 bases are shared with TRBD2. The CDR3 contains 17 residues. After removal of 2 bases from V and 10 bases from J, the junction contained 9 bases not matched to a gene. Germline lookup yields CDR1 SGHNT and CDR2 YYREEE (reference sequence). CDR3 sequence reads: CASSLGTSGRALGEQFF. The CDR3 coding sequence is TGTGCCAGCAGCTTAGGGACTAGCGGGAGGGCCCTCGGGGAGCAGTTCTTC.

The chain has TRBV21-1 and TRBJ2-2; no DNA check was done on the table's D call, TRBD2. TRBV21-1 is given as a pseudogene. The length of the CDR3 is 19 residues. This CDR3 reads CASSKRRASSGRATGELFF. The DNA for the CDR3 is TGTGCCAGCAGCAAAAGGAGGGCTTCTAGCGGGAGGGCCACCGGGGAGCTGTTTTTT.

This chain connects TRBV21-1 to TRBJ2-6; the table's D call of TRBD1 was not tested on the DNA. TRBV21-1 is shown as a pseudogene. This CDR3 has 15 amino acids. As DNA, the CDR3 is TGTGCCAGAGGTACAGGGGGCGATGGGGCCAACGTCCTGACTTTC. It translates to CARGTGGDGANVLTF.

J is TRBJ2-3 and V is TRBV7-6; 9 bases match TRBD2. Losses at the gene ends were 2 bases for V and 0 bases for J; bases not matched to a gene: 6. Per germline, CDR1 SGHVS and CDR2 FNYEAQ. The CDR3 is 17 amino acids. In DNA, the CDR3 is TGTGCCAGCAGCTTAATGGCTAGCGGGGCTAGCACAGATACGCAGTATTTT. Residues: CASSLMASGASTDTQYF.